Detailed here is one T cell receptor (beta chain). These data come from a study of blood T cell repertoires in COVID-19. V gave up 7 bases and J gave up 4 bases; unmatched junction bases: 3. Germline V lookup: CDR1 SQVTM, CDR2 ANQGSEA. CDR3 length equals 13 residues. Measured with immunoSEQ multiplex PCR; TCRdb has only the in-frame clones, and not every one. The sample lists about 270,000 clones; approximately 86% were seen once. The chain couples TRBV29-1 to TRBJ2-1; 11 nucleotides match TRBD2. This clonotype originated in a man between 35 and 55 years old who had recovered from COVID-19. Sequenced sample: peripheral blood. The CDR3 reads CSGGTSGYNEQFF. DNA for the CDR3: TGCAGCGGCGGGACTAGCGGATACAATGAGCAGTTCTTC.